Sequencing of this T cell receptor (beta chain) was carried out in a study of T cell responses to AZD1222 COVID-19 vaccine. Points from the study as a whole: Among AZD1222 vaccinees, only 5 to 7 were seropositive at baseline. A mostly white British donor set with more females was recruited, and clonal diversity was possibly underestimated.

This clone has only a few counts. Antigen specificity is unknown. Assay used: immunoSEQ multiplex PCR; TCRdb lists only in-frame clones, some missing. The sample carries 150,000 to 200,000 clones, about 92% recorded once. This CDR3 has 16 residues. CDR1 and CDR2 (germline): SGHNT, YYREEE (reference sequence). Germline trimming cut 4 bases from V and 0 bases from J; bases unmatched to any gene: 9. The rearrangement uses TRBV5-4 and TRBJ2-7; 8 bases line up with TRBD2. This specimen was peripheral blood, taken on day 0 of AZD1222 vaccination. This clonotype originated in an adult in good health. The CDR3 here is CASSGGRGASSYEQYF. The CDR3, as DNA: TGTGCCAGCAGCGGGGGGCGGGGGGCCAGCTCCTACGAGCAGTACTTC.